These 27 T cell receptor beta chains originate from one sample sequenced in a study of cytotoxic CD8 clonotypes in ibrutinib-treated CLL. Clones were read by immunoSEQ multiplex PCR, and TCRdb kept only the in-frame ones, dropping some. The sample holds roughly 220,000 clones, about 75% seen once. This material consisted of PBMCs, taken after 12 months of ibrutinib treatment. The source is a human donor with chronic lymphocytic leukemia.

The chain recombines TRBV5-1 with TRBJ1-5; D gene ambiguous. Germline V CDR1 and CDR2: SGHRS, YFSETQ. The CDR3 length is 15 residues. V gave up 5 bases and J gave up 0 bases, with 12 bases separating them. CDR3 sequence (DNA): TGCGCCAGCAGGATCGACGGGTATAGCAATCAGCCCCAGCATTTT. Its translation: CASRIDGYSNQPQHF.

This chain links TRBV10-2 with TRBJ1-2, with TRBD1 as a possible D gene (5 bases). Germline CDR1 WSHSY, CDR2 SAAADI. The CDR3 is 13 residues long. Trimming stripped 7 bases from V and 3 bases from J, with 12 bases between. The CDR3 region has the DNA TGCGCCAGCACCCCGGGGCGAGACTATGGCTACACCTTC. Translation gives CASTPGRDYGYTF.

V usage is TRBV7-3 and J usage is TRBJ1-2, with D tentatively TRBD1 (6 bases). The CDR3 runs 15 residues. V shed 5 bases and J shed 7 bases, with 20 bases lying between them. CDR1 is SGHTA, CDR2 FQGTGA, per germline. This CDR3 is CASSKYQQGGGGYTF. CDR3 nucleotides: TGTGCCAGCAGCAAGTATCAACAGGGAGGAGGTGGCTACACCTTC.

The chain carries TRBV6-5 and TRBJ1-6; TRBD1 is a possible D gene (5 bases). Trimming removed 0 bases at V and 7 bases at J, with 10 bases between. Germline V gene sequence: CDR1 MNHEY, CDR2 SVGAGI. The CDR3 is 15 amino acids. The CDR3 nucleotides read TGTGCCAGCAGTTACTCGGGGGGTTCAAATTCACCCCTCCACTTT. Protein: CASSYSGGSNSPLHF.

The CDR3 spells CSAMSSYEQYF. The CDR3 region has the DNA TGCAGTGCTATGAGCTCCTACGAGCAGTACTTC. The rearrangement uses TRBV20-1 and TRBJ2-7; D remains unclear. Germline V gene lookup returns CDR1 DFQATT and CDR2 SNEGSKA (reference sequence). The V gene lost 4 bases and the J gene lost 0 bases, with 4 bases spanning the gap. The CDR3 is made up of 11 amino acids.

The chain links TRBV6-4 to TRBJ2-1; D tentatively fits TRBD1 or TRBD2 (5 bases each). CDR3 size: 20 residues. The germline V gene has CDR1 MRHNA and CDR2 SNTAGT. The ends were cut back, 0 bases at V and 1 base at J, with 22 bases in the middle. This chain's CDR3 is CASSDSSAGPGAKSYNEQFF. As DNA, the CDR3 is TGTGCCAGCAGTGACTCAAGTGCCGGACCCGGGGCGAAATCCTACAATGAGCAGTTCTTC.

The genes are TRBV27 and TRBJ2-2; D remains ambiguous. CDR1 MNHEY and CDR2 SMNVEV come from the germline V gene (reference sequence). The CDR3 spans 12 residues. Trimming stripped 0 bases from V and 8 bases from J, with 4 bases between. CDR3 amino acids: CASSLSGGELFF. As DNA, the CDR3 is TGTGCCAGCAGTTTATCCGGGGGGGAGCTGTTTTTT.

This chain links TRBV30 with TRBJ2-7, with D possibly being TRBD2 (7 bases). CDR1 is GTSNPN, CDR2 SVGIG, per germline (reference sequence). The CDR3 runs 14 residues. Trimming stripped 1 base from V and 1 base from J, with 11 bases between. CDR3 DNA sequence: TGTGCCTGGAGTGAGGGAGGGGGGTCCTACGAGCAGTACTTC. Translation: CAWSEGGGSYEQYF.

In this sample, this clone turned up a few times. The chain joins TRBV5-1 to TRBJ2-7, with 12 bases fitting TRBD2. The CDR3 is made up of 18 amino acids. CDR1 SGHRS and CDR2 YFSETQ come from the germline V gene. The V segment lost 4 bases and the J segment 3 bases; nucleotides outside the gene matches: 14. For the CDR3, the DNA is TGCGCCAGCAGCCGAGGCTTACGGACTAGCGGGGAGATCTACGAGCAGTACTTC. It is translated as CASSRGLRTSGEIYEQYF.

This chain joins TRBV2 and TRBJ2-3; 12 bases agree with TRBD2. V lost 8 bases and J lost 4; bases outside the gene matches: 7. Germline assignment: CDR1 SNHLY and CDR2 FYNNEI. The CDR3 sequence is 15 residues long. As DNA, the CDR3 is TGTGCCAGCGGGCGACTAGCGGGAGCGGCAGATACGCAGTATTTT. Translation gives CASGRLAGAADTQYF.

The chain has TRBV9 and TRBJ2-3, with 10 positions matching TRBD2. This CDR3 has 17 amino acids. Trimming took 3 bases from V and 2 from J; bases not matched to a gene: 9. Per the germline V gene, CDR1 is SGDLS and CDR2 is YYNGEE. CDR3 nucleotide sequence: TGTGCCAGCAGCGCCAGCGTACTAGCGGGATCCACAGATACGCAGTATTTT. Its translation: CASSASVLAGSTDTQYF.

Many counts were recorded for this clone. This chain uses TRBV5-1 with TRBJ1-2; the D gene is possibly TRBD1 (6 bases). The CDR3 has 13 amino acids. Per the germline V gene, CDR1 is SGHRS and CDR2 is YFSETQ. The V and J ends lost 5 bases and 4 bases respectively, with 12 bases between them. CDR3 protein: CASRDSNPYGYTF. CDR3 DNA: TGCGCCAGCAGGGACAGCAACCCCTATGGCTACACCTTC.

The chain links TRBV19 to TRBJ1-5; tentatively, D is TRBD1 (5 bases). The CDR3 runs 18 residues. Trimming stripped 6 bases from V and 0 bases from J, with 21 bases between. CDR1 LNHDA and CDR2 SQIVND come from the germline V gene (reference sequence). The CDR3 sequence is CASRFGTRNPYSNQPQHF. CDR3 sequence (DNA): TGTGCCAGTAGATTTGGGACCCGAAATCCATATAGCAATCAGCCCCAGCATTTT.

This CDR3 reads CASSVRDLSNQPQHF. CDR3 nucleotides: TGTGCCAGCAGTGTGCGGGATCTTAGCAATCAGCCCCAGCATTTT. The rearrangement uses TRBV2 and TRBJ1-5; D not resolved. This CDR3 has 15 residues. Looked up from germline, CDR1 is SNHLY and CDR2 is FYNNEI. V gave up 4 bases and J gave up 0 bases, with 10 bases separating them.

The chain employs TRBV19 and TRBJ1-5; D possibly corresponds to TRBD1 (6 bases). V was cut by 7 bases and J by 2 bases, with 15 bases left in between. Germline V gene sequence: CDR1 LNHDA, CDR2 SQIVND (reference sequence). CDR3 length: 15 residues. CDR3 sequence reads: CASNSGASGNQPQHF. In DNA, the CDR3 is TGTGCCAGTAACTCAGGGGCTAGTGGCAATCAGCCCCAGCATTTT.

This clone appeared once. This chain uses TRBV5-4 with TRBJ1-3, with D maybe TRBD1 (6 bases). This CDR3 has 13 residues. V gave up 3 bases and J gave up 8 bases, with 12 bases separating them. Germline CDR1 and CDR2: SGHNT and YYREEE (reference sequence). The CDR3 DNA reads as TGTGCCAGCAGCTCGCCCCCAGGGGACACCATATATTTT. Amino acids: CASSSPPGDTIYF.

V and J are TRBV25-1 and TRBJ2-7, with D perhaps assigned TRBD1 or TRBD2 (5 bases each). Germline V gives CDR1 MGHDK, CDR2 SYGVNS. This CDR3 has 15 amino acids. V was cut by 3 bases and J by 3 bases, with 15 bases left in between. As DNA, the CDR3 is TGTGCCAGCAGTGAGAGACAGCGACGGGGCTACGAGCAGTACTTC. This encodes CASSERQRRGYEQYF.

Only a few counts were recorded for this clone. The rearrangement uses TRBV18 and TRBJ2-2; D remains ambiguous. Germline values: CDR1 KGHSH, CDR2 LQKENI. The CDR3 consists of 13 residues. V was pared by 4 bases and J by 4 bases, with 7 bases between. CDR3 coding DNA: TGTGCCAGCTCACTAAGTAGCACCGGGGAGCTGTTTTTT. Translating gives CASSLSSTGELFF.

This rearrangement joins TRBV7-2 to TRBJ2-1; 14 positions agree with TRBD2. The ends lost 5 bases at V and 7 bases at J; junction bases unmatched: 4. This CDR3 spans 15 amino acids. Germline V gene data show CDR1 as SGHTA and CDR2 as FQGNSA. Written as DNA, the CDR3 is TGTGCCAGCAGCCCAGGACTAGCGGGAGGTAATGAGCAGTTCTTC. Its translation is CASSPGLAGGNEQFF.

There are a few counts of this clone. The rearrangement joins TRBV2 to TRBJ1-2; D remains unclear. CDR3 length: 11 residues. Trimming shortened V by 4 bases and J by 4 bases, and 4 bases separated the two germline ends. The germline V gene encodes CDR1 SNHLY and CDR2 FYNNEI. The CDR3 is CASSGGYGYTF. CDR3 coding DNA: TGTGCCAGCAGTGGGGGCTATGGCTACACCTTC. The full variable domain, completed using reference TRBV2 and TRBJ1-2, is EPEVTQTPSHQVTQMGQEVILRCVPISNHLYFYWYRQILGQKVEFLVSFYNNEISEKSEIFDDQFSVERPDGSNFTLKIRSTKLEDSAMYFCASSGGYGYTFGSGTRLTVV.

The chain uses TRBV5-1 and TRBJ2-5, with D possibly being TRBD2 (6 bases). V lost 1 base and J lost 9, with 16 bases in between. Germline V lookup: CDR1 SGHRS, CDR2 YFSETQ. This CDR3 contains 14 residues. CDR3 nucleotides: TGCGCCAGCAGCTTGTTAGGTCCCTGGGAGGCCCAGTACTTC. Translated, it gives CASSLLGPWEAQYF. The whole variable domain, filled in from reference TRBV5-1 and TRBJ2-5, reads KAGVTQTPRYLIKTRGQQVTLSCSPISGHRSVSWYQQTPGQGLQFLFEYFSETQRNKGNFPGRFSGRQFSNSRSEMNVSTLELGDSALYLCASSLLGPWEAQYFGPGTRLLVL.

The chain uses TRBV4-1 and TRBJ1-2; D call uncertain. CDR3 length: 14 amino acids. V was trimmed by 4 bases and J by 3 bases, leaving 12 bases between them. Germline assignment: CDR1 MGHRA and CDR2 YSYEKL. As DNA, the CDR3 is TGCGCCAGCAGCCTAAGCGCCGGAGACTATGGCTACACCTTC. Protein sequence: CASSLSAGDYGYTF.

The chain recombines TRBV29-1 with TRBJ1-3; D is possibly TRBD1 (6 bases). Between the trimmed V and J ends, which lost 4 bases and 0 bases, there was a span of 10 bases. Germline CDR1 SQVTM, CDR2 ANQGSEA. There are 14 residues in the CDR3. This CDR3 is CSVGTVNSGNTIYF. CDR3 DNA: TGCAGCGTTGGGACAGTGAACTCTGGAAACACCATATATTTT. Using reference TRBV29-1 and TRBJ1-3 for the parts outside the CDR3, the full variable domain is SAVISQKPSRDICQRGTSLTIQCQVDSQVTMMFWYRQQPGQSLTLIATANQGSEATYESGFVIDKFPISRPNLTFSTLTVSNMSPEDSSIYLCSVGTVNSGNTIYFGEGSWLTVV.

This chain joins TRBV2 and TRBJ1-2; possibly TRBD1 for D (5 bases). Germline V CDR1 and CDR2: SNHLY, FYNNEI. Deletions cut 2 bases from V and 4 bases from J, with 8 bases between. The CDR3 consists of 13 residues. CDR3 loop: CASSETGAYGYTF. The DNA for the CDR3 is TGTGCCAGCAGTGAAACAGGTGCCTATGGCTACACCTTC.

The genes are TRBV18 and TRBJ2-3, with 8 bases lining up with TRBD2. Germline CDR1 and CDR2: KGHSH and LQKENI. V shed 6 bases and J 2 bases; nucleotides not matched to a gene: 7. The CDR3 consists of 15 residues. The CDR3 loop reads CASSPLAGDTDTQYF. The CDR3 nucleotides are TGTGCCAGCTCCCCCCTAGCGGGTGACACAGATACGCAGTATTTT.

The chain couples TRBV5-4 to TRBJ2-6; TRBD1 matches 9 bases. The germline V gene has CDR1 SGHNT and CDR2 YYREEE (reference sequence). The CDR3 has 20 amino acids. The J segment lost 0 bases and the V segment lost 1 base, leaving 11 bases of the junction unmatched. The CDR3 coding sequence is TGTGCCAGCAGCTTGCGGACAGGGGTCTTTCCCAGCTCTGGGGCCAACGTCCTGACTTTC. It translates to CASSLRTGVFPSSGANVLTF.

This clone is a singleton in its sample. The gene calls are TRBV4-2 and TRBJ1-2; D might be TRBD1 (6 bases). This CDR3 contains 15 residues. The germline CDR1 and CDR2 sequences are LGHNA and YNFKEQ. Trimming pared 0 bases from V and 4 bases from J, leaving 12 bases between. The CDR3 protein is CASSQDLTGRYGYTF. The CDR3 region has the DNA TGTGCCAGCAGCCAAGATTTAACAGGGCGCTATGGCTACACCTTC.